These 13 T cell receptor beta chains were all obtained from the same sample, sequenced in a study of cytomegalovirus exposure and HLA in healthy donors. Primers included in the PCR were 60 Vbeta and 13 Jbeta primers. Clones were read by immunoSEQ multiplex PCR, and TCRdb kept only the in-frame ones, dropping some. This listing includes about 39,000 clones. The material sequenced was PBMCs. Receptor source: a male donor in good health and CMV-seronegative.

The chain uses TRBV11-2 and TRBJ2-1; TRBD2 agrees at 8 bases. The V and J ends lost 0 bases and 3 bases, in that order; junction bases with no gene match: 1. The CDR3 contains 15 residues. The germline V gene has CDR1 SGHAT and CDR2 FQNNGV. The CDR3 loop is CASSLEAGDYNEQFF. The CDR3 DNA reads as TGTGCCAGCAGCTTAGAAGCGGGGGACTACAATGAGCAGTTCTTC.

This rearrangement joins TRBV2 to TRBJ1-4; 8 positions agree with TRBD1. The CDR3 spans 14 residues. Germline V gene lookup returns CDR1 SNHLY and CDR2 FYNNEI. V shed 6 bases and J 6 bases; nucleotides not matched to a gene: 6. CDR3 nucleotides: TGTGCCAGCAGCCGCAGGGGGCTCGATGAAAAACTGTTTTTT. Amino acids: CASSRRGLDEKLFF.

J is TRBJ2-7 and V is TRBV6-1; TRBD1 matches at 11 bases. Germline V lookup: CDR1 MNHNS, CDR2 SASEGT. The CDR3 runs to 15 residues. V was clipped by 6 bases and J by 2 bases; unmatched bases: 6. The CDR3 sequence is CASRAGTGGAYEQYF. The CDR3 DNA sequence: TGTGCCAGCAGAGCCGGGACAGGGGGAGCCTACGAGCAGTACTTC.

V is TRBV6-1 and J is TRBJ2-3, with 9 bases lining up with TRBD1. This CDR3 is built from 15 residues. The V gene end was trimmed by 2 bases and the J gene end by 2 bases; junction bases not matched to a gene: 2. Germline lookup yields CDR1 MNHNS and CDR2 SASEGT. The CDR3, as DNA: TGTGCCAGCAGTGAATGGGACAGGGTCACAGATACGCAGTATTTT. It yields the protein CASSEWDRVTDTQYF.

The rearrangement links TRBV15 to TRBJ1-1; a weak D match, TRBD1 (6 bases). V lost 4 bases, J lost 1 base, and 16 bases lay in between. Germline lookup yields CDR1 LNHNV and CDR2 YYDKDF (reference sequence). This CDR3 is built from 16 residues. The CDR3 DNA follows: TGTGCCACCAGCAAGTTTAGGGTAGGGGGGAACACTGAAGCTTTCTTT. The encoded protein is CATSKFRVGGNTEAFF.

The V and J genes are TRBV18 and TRBJ1-3; 7 nucleotides line up with TRBD1. There are 14 residues in the CDR3. V was clipped by 3 bases and J by 9 bases; unmatched bases: 8. The V gene's germline CDR1 is KGHSH and CDR2 LQKENI. In DNA, the CDR3 is TGTGCCAGCTCACCTCGGACAGGAAAGGCCACCATATATTTT. It specifies CASSPRTGKATIYF.

The chain uses TRBV18 and TRBJ2-7, with 8 bases lining up with TRBD1. Germline CDR1 KGHSH, CDR2 LQKENI. The CDR3 covers 17 residues. V shed 3 bases, J shed 0 bases, and the junction held 10 bases outside the gene matches. CDR3 region: CASSPIRSGGSSYEQYF. The CDR3 DNA reads as TGTGCCAGCTCACCGATACGATCAGGGGGCAGCTCCTACGAGCAGTACTTC. Combining the CDR3 with reference TRBV18 and TRBJ2-7 gives the whole variable domain NAGVMQNPRHLVRRRGQEARLRCSPMKGHSHVYWYRQLPEEGLKFMVYLQKENIIDESGMPKERFSAEFPKEGPSILRIQQVVRGDSAAYFCASSPIRSGGSSYEQYFGPGTRLTVT.

The chain combines TRBV5-1 with TRBJ1-6; 7 positions agree with TRBD1. Germline lookup yields CDR1 SGHRS and CDR2 YFSETQ. The CDR3 runs to 15 residues. Trimming took 5 bases from V and 10 from J; bases not matched to a gene: 12. For the CDR3, the DNA is TGCGCCAGCAGTTTTCGGACAGGTGTCGACTCACCCCTCCACTTT. This gives the protein CASSFRTGVDSPLHF.

The chain couples TRBV7-9 to TRBJ2-7; 8 positions agree with TRBD1. J lost 5 bases, V lost 1 base, and 1 base had no gene match. This CDR3 has 13 amino acids. Germline V gene lookup returns CDR1 SEHNR and CDR2 FQNEAQ (reference sequence). The CDR3 here is CASSLGQGNEQYF. CDR3 in DNA: TGTGCCAGCAGCTTAGGACAGGGGAACGAGCAGTACTTC.

The chain joins TRBV5-5 to TRBJ1-2; D may be TRBD1 (6 bases). CDR1 and CDR2 (germline): SGHKS, YYEKEE (reference sequence). CDR3 length equals 16 residues. Trimming stripped 0 bases from V and 4 bases from J, with 16 bases between. CDR3 sequence (DNA): TGTGCCAGCAGCTTGGGACAGGCCTTTCTAGGCTATGGCTACACCTTC. Amino acid sequence: CASSLGQAFLGYGYTF.

The V call is TRBV6-1, the J call TRBJ1-1; 7 bases line up with TRBD1. The trim removed 6 bases at V and 0 bases at J, leaving 4 bases unmatched. Germline V lookup: CDR1 MNHNS, CDR2 SASEGT. The CDR3 loop spans 14 amino acids. DNA of the CDR3: TGTGCCAGCAGAACAGGGGTGTTGAACACTGAAGCTTTCTTT. It codes for CASRTGVLNTEAFF.

This rearrangement joins TRBV10-3 to TRBJ2-3, with TRBD2 matching 8 bases. Germline loops: CDR1 ENHRY, CDR2 SYGVKD. The CDR3 contains 15 residues. V was pared by 4 bases and J by 4 bases, with 7 bases of the junction left unmatched. CDR3 sequence: CAISGPGGPSDTQYF. The CDR3 coding sequence is TGTGCCATCAGTGGCCCGGGGGGGCCGTCAGATACGCAGTATTTT.

V usage is TRBV16 and J usage is TRBJ1-5, with D possibly being TRBD1 (6 bases). The germline V gene encodes CDR1 KGHSY and CDR2 FQNENV. This CDR3 is built from 12 residues. V was cut by 1 base and J by 15 bases, with 13 bases left in between. Here the CDR3 DNA reads TGTGCCAGCAGCCAATTAGGGGGACCGTGGCATTTT. The encoded protein is CASSQLGGPWHF.